The clone carrying this T cell receptor beta chain is labeled medium-sized (0.01 to 0.1%). Its antigen is unidentified. This record comes from a study of spatial heterogeneity in lung cancer. Study-wide background: Tumor-region counts of TCR transcripts tracked strongly with a T cell module score from matched bulk RNA-seq. The library had UMIs, and each TCR and UMI pair averaged more than ten raw reads. Findings and caveats of the study: In tumors, expanded intratumoral alpha and beta TCR counts tracked mutation counts.

The germline gives CDR1 LNHDA, CDR2 SQIVND (reference sequence). The CDR3 runs to 15 residues. V lost 3 bases and J lost 4, with 10 bases in between. Time point here: sample taken at primary tumor resection. The cohort: under 80 early-stage, untreated non-small cell lung cancer patients. The input material, whole RNA from tumor, nontumor lung or frozen PBMC, was sequenced unsorted. TCRdb independently ran MiXCR on the 5' RACE reads; one entry per CDR3 protein. The sample yields fewer than 1,200 distinct CDR3 sequences, about 22% seen once. This sample comprised lung tumor tissue, obtained at surgery. V is TRBV19 and J is TRBJ2-6; perhaps TRBD1 as D (6 bases). The sequence was collected from a male donor with early-stage non-small cell lung cancer. The CDR3 here is CASSIWGLGANVLTF. CDR3 in DNA: TGTGCCAGTAGTATTTGGGGGCTGGGGGCCAACGTCCTGACTTTC.